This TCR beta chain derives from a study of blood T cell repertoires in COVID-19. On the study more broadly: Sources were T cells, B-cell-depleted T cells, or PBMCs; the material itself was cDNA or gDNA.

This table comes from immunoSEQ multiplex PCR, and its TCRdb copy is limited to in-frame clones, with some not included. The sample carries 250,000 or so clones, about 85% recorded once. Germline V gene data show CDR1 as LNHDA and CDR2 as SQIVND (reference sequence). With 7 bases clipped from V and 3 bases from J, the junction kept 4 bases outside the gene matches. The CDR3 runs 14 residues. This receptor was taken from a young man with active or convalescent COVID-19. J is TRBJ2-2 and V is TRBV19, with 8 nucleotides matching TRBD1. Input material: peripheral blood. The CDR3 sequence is CASIRTGHTGELFF. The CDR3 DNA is TGTGCCAGTATTAGGACAGGGCACACCGGGGAGCTGTTTTTT. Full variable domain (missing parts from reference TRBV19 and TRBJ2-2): DGGITQSPKYLFRKEGQNVTLSCEQNLNHDAMYWYRQDPGQGLRLIYYSQIVNDFQKGDIAEGYSVSREKKESFPLTVTSAQKNPTAFYLCASIRTGHTGELFFGEGSRLTVL.